These 26 T cell receptor beta chains were sequenced from one sample in a study of T cells in localized non-small cell lung cancer. TCRdb's copy holds only in-frame clones and misses some; the assay was immunoSEQ multiplex PCR. The data contain over 15,000 clones, about 90% of them seen just once; the ten biggest clones take up 27%. This material consisted of peripheral blood mononuclear cells, taken before any cancer treatment. The source of these receptors is a male donor at least 60 years old with stage II lung adenocarcinoma.

This chain joins TRBV7-7 and TRBJ2-7; TRBD1 aligns across 7 bases. Trimming took 1 base from V and 4 from J; bases not matched to a gene: 1. The CDR3 has 13 amino acids. Germline values: CDR1 SSHAT, CDR2 FNYEAQ (reference sequence). CDR3 bases: TGTGCCAGCAGCTTAGACAGGGGATACGAGCAGTACTTC. Translation gives CASSLDRGYEQYF.

The V call is TRBV30, the J call TRBJ1-2, with D maybe TRBD1 (5 bases). The CDR3 runs to 14 residues. Germline CDR1 and CDR2: GTSNPN and SVGIG (reference sequence). V lost 3 bases to trimming and J lost 6 bases, with 17 bases between them. DNA for the CDR3: TGTGCCTGGAGCCCCCCCAGGGCGTACGATGGCTACACCTTC. It yields the protein CAWSPPRAYDGYTF. The variable domain in full, with the rest retrieved from reference TRBV30 and TRBJ1-2, is SQTIHQWPATLVQPVGSPLSLECTVEGTSNPNLYWYRQAAGRGLQLLFYSVGIGQISSEVPQNLSASRPQDRQFILSSKKLLLSDSGFYLCAWSPPRAYDGYTFGSGTRLTVV.

This clone was recorded only once. The rearrangement uses TRBV28 and TRBJ1-5, with unresolved D. The germline V gene has CDR1 MDHEN and CDR2 SYDVKM. Between the trimmed V and J ends, which lost 8 bases and 11 bases, there was a span of 16 bases. The CDR3 contains 12 residues. The CDR3 nucleotides are TGTGCCAGCGGTTCTGCGCGAAGGGCCCAGCATTTT. Its protein product is CASGSARRAQHF.

V gene TRBV5-1 combines with J gene TRBJ1-1; 7 bases line up with TRBD1. CDR1 is SGHRS and CDR2 is YFSETQ in the germline V gene. This CDR3 has 14 residues. V was pared by 4 bases and J by 4 bases, with 7 bases of the junction left unmatched. The CDR3 here is CASSRGTEGTEAFF. CDR3 coding DNA: TGCGCCAGCAGCCGCGGGACAGAGGGCACTGAAGCTTTCTTT.

The rearrangement links TRBV5-5 to TRBJ2-6, with D uncertain. V gave up 2 bases and J gave up 2 bases, with 8 bases separating them. This CDR3 contains 15 residues. Germline CDR1 reads SGHKS; CDR2 reads YYEKEE (reference sequence). The CDR3 spells CASSLRSTGANVLTF. For the CDR3, the DNA is TGTGCCAGCAGCTTAAGGTCAACTGGGGCCAACGTCCTGACTTTC. Together with reference TRBV5-5 and TRBJ2-6, the CDR3 gives the full variable domain: DAGVTQSPTHLIKTRGQQVTLRCSPISGHKSVSWYQQVLGQGPQFIFQYYEKEERGRGNFPDRFSARQFPNYSSELNVNALLLGDSALYLCASSLRSTGANVLTFGAGSRLTVL.

The chain joins TRBV19 to TRBJ2-3; 10 nucleotides match TRBD2. V was clipped by 4 bases and J by 0 bases; unmatched bases: 22. The CDR3 has 22 amino acids. Per germline, CDR1 LNHDA and CDR2 SQIVND (reference sequence). This chain's CDR3 is CASSTSRDTWTSGDLSTDTQYF. The CDR3, as DNA: TGTGCCAGTAGTACGTCCCGGGACACATGGACTAGCGGAGACCTCAGCACAGATACGCAGTATTTT.

V gene TRBV18 combines with J gene TRBJ1-3; no definite D call. Germline values: CDR1 KGHSH, CDR2 LQKENI. Trimming left V 3 bases short and J 0 bases short, with 12 bases between. The CDR3 has 16 residues. The CDR3 sequence is CASSPVDGASGNTIYF. Here the CDR3 DNA reads TGTGCCAGCTCACCCGTAGACGGAGCCTCTGGAAACACCATATATTTT.

The V gene is TRBV28, the J gene TRBJ1-4, with D maybe TRBD1 (6 bases). This CDR3 contains 14 residues. Germline V lookup: CDR1 MDHEN, CDR2 SYDVKM. V was shortened by 3 bases and J by 8 bases, with 13 bases between the two germline ends. CDR3 residues: CASSFRGGGEKLFF. The CDR3 DNA sequence: TGTGCCAGCAGTTTCAGGGGAGGAGGGGAAAAACTGTTTTTT.

The rearrangement uses TRBV9 and TRBJ1-4, with a possible D match to TRBD1 (5 bases). V lost 0 bases and J 4 bases, leaving 10 bases between the germline ends. The germline V gene has CDR1 SGDLS and CDR2 YYNGEE. The CDR3 is 15 residues long. The CDR3 reads CASSVEGHYNEKLFF. The CDR3 nucleotides are TGTGCCAGCAGCGTAGAAGGACACTATAATGAAAAACTGTTTTTT.

This clone was seen only once. The rearrangement joins TRBV11-2 to TRBJ1-1; D remains ambiguous. V was cut by 1 base and J by 4 bases, with 10 bases left in between. The CDR3 is 14 residues long. Germline-derived CDR1 and CDR2 are SGHAT and FQNNGV. In nucleotides, the CDR3 is TGTGCCAGCAGCTTAGGGCCCAAATCCACTGAAGCTTTCTTT. Residues: CASSLGPKSTEAFF.

By proportion, this clone is large (0.1 to 1%). The chain has TRBV30 and TRBJ2-2; D remains ambiguous. V was trimmed by 3 bases and J by 4 bases, leaving 12 bases between them. The CDR3 totals 14 residues. CDR1 is GTSNPN, CDR2 SVGIG, per germline (reference sequence). CDR3 sequence (DNA): TGTGCCTGGAGGCCCCCTGTTGTCACCGGGGAGCTGTTTTTT. Its protein product is CAWRPPVVTGELFF.

The CDR3 nucleotides read TGTGCCAGCAGCTTGGACAGGGCGGCTCGCACAGATACGCAGTATTTT. It yields the protein CASSLDRAARTDTQYF. The chain combines TRBV5-4 with TRBJ2-3; D perhaps matches TRBD1 (6 bases). Trimming cost V 0 bases and J 1 base, with 12 bases left between them. This CDR3 spans 16 amino acids. In germline, CDR1 is SGHNT, CDR2 YYREEE (reference sequence).

This chain connects TRBV5-1 to TRBJ1-4; weak D call: TRBD1 (5 bases). Per germline, CDR1 SGHRS and CDR2 YFSETQ. The CDR3 runs to 17 residues. Trimming took 2 bases from V and 8 from J, leaving 22 bases between them. The CDR3 loop reads CASSLGDSLSGREKLFF. The CDR3 DNA reads TGCGCCAGCAGCTTAGGGGATTCTCTAAGTGGAAGGGAAAAACTGTTTTTT.

The chain is built from TRBV11-2 and TRBJ2-3; 7 positions agree with TRBD2. The CDR3 contains 14 residues. Germline-derived CDR1 and CDR2 are SGHAT and FQNNGV. V shed 3 bases and J 4 bases; nucleotides not matched to a gene: 4. The chain's CDR3 is CASSLGGSADTQYF. The DNA of the CDR3 is TGTGCCAGCAGCTTGGGCGGGAGTGCAGATACGCAGTATTTT. Using reference TRBV11-2 and TRBJ2-3 for the parts outside the CDR3, the full variable domain is EAGVAQSPRYKIIEKRQSVAFWCNPISGHATLYWYQQILGQGPKLLIQFQNNGVVDDSQLPKDRFSAERLKGVDSTLKIQPAKLEDSAVYLCASSLGGSADTQYFGPGTRLTVL.

The rearrangement uses TRBV5-1 and TRBJ1-1; D might be TRBD1 (5 bases). Trimming removed 0 bases at V and 1 base at J, with 10 bases between. The CDR3 loop spans 15 amino acids. From germline, CDR1 is SGHRS and CDR2 YFSETQ. The CDR3 DNA is TGCGCCAGCAGCTTGGGGAGTCAGGGGAACACTGAAGCTTTCTTT. Its protein is CASSLGSQGNTEAFF.

V is TRBV4-1 and J is TRBJ1-2; 8 nucleotides line up with TRBD1. V was pared by 0 bases and J by 2 bases, with 5 bases of the junction left unmatched. Germline values: CDR1 MGHRA, CDR2 YSYEKL. CDR3 size: 16 residues. CDR3 residues: CASSQDLTGGNYGYTF. As DNA, the CDR3 is TGCGCCAGCAGCCAAGATTTAACAGGGGGAAACTATGGCTACACCTTC.

CDR3 sequence reads: CASSFLNQPQHF. Here the CDR3 DNA reads TGTGCCAGCAGTTTTCTGAATCAGCCCCAGCATTTT. The rearrangement links TRBV28 to TRBJ1-5; D is undetermined. CDR3 length: 12 residues. From germline, CDR1 is MDHEN and CDR2 SYDVKM. The V and J ends lost 3 bases and 4 bases respectively, with 4 bases between them.

The chain has TRBV5-1 and TRBJ1-5; D uncertain. The CDR3 has 15 residues. Germline-derived CDR1 and CDR2 are SGHRS and YFSETQ. Trimming shortened V by 0 bases and J by 0 bases, and 7 bases separated the two germline ends. CDR3 amino acids: CASSLDSYSNQPQHF. Written as DNA, the CDR3 is TGCGCCAGCAGCTTGGACAGTTATAGCAATCAGCCCCAGCATTTT.

V usage is TRBV11-3 and J usage is TRBJ1-1; a possible D gene is TRBD1 (6 bases). V dropped 3 bases and J dropped 2 bases, with 7 bases sitting between them. The CDR3 is 13 amino acids. Germline V gene data show CDR1 as SGHNT and CDR2 as YENEEA. The CDR3: CASSLGGNTEAFF. The CDR3 nucleotides are TGTGCCAGCAGCTTGGGGGGCAACACTGAAGCTTTCTTT.

V gene TRBV10-1 combines with J gene TRBJ2-7; maybe TRBD1 (5 bases). CDR1 WNHNN and CDR2 SYGVQD come from the germline V gene (reference sequence). The CDR3 covers 15 residues. V lost 3 bases, J lost 4 bases, and 16 bases lay in between. The chain's CDR3 is CASSEGAGLGYEQYF. The CDR3 DNA reads as TGCGCCAGCAGTGAAGGGGCAGGGCTTGGGTACGAGCAGTACTTC.

A few counts support this clone. CDR3 loop: CASSLSAGYTF. CDR3 in DNA: TGTGCCAGCAGTTTGTCGGCTGGCTACACCTTC. The chain is built from TRBV2 and TRBJ1-2; the D is unclear. Germline V lookup: CDR1 SNHLY, CDR2 FYNNEI. V lost 5 bases, J lost 7 bases, and 8 bases lay in between. CDR3 length equals 11 residues.

The genes are TRBV11-2 and TRBJ2-3, with 8 bases identical to TRBD2. Germline trimming cut 5 bases from V and 3 bases from J; bases unmatched to any gene: 13. The CDR3 consists of 17 residues. CDR1 and CDR2 from the germline V gene are SGHAT and FQNNGV. In DNA, the CDR3 is TGTGCCAGCAGCCTTTCTCCGGGGGGGTTACCTACAGATACGCAGTATTTT. It encodes CASSLSPGGLPTDTQYF.

This chain links TRBV5-4 with TRBJ2-7, with TRBD2 identical over 12 bases. The trim removed 4 bases at V and 5 bases at J, leaving 7 bases unmatched. Germline assignment: CDR1 SGHNT and CDR2 YYREEE (reference sequence). The CDR3 contains 15 residues. CDR3 DNA: TGTGCCAGCAGCCTACCCGGACTAGCGGGAAACGAGCAGTACTTC. Translated, it gives CASSLPGLAGNEQYF.

This clone was recorded once. V and J are TRBV9 and TRBJ2-1; no clear D. CDR3 length: 16 residues. V lost 0 bases and J 1 base, leaving 11 bases between the germline ends. The germline V gene has CDR1 SGDLS and CDR2 YYNGEE. The CDR3 spells CASSVGAVTSYNEQFF. Here the CDR3 DNA reads TGTGCCAGCAGCGTAGGGGCTGTGACATCCTACAATGAGCAGTTCTTC.

This clone has a handful of counts. The chain is built from TRBV19 and TRBJ1-4, with D unresolved. CDR1 LNHDA and CDR2 SQIVND come from the germline V gene (reference sequence). V was trimmed by 8 bases and J by 8 bases, leaving 18 bases between them. The CDR3 loop spans 14 amino acids. The CDR3 loop reads CASLKEPRAEKLFF. The CDR3 bases are TGTGCCAGTTTAAAGGAGCCCAGAGCCGAAAAACTGTTTTTT.

The chain is built from TRBV10-3 and TRBJ2-5; weak D call: TRBD2 (6 bases). CDR3 length: 13 residues. Germline values: CDR1 ENHRY, CDR2 SYGVKD. The V gene lost 10 bases and the J gene lost 0 bases, with 12 bases spanning the gap. The CDR3 loop reads CATGGGNQETQYF. The CDR3, as DNA: TGTGCCACCGGTGGGGGGAACCAAGAGACCCAGTACTTC.